The 32 T cell receptor beta chains given below trace back to one sample, sequenced in a study of glioma-infiltrating T cells. TCR alpha and beta CDR3 regions were amplified from RNA using iRepertoire nested multiplex PCR. TCRdb itself ran the multiplex PCR reads through MiXCR, one entry per CDR3 protein. This sample carries approximately 400,000 distinct CDR3 sequences, roughly two fifths of them seen once, and the ten largest clones take around 12%. Material for sequencing was glioma tissue, nonneoplastic brain tissue, or PBMCs (not recorded which). These receptors all stem from a human donor with low-grade glioma or glioblastoma, undergoing nonglioma brain surgery, or in good health (not recorded which).

In its sample, this clonotype was seen a few times. The V gene is TRBV20-1, the J gene TRBJ2-7; 7 bases are shared with TRBD1. J gave up 0 bases and V 5 bases, and 4 bases lay outside the gene matches. The CDR3 covers 13 residues. In germline, CDR1 is DFQATT, CDR2 SNEGSKA (reference sequence). The CDR3: CSASRDSSYEQYF. In DNA form, the CDR3 reads TGCAGTGCTTCCCGGGACAGCTCCTACGAGCAGTACTTC.

This clonotype was counted at least ten times. The CDR3 coding sequence is TGTGCCAGCAGTGAATCACCGAACACTGAAGCTTTCTTT. Amino acid sequence: CASSESPNTEAFF. V gene TRBV6-1 combines with J gene TRBJ1-1; D gene ambiguous. Germline assignment: CDR1 MNHNS and CDR2 SASEGT. V was clipped by 2 bases and J by 1 base, with 5 bases between them. The CDR3 has 13 amino acids.

Only a few counts were recorded for this clonotype. The rearrangement joins TRBV24-1 to TRBJ2-3; D is undetermined. Germline loops: CDR1 KGHDR, CDR2 SFDVKD. V was clipped by 3 bases and J by 2 bases, with 14 bases between them. The CDR3 is made up of 16 amino acids. This CDR3 is CATSDPRAAFTDTQYF. The CDR3 DNA is TGTGCCACCAGTGATCCACGGGCAGCTTTCACAGATACGCAGTATTTT.

The rearrangement uses TRBV5-4 and TRBJ1-1, with D possibly TRBD1 on 5 matching bases. This CDR3 is 14 amino acids long. Germline V gives CDR1 SGHNT, CDR2 YYREEE (reference sequence). Trimming shortened V by 5 bases and J by 0 bases, and 11 bases separated the two germline ends. The DNA of the CDR3 is TGTGCCAGCAGTCCACAGGCCCTGAACACTGAAGCTTTCTTT. Residues: CASSPQALNTEAFF.

This sequence joins TRBV14 and TRBJ1-6; 7 nucleotides line up with TRBD1. The CDR3 loop spans 16 amino acids. J lost 7 bases, V lost 3 bases, and 9 bases had no gene match. Germline V CDR1 and CDR2: SGHDN, FVKESK. CDR3 DNA: TGTGCCAGCAGCCAGTTCTTTTACAGGGGAAATTCACCCCTCCACTTT. Translating gives CASSQFFYRGNSPLHF.

This clonotype has just one count. A junction boundary mismatches the germline segment, possibly from a read error. The J gene is TRBJ1-1, the V gene TRBV6-2 or TRBV6-3; no reliable D call. The germline gives CDR1 MNHEY, CDR2 SVGEGT. The CDR3 length is 14 residues. The CDR3 coding sequence is TGCGCCAGCAGCTCGATCTGGGGAGACCGTGGGGCTTTCTTT. Translation gives CASSSIWGDRGAFF.

This clonotype came up many times. The V gene is TRBV6-1, the J gene TRBJ2-7; TRBD1 might be the D (6 bases). The CDR3 runs 13 residues. Germline CDR1 MNHNS, CDR2 SASEGT. V shed 2 bases and J shed 4 bases, with 9 bases lying between them. This chain's CDR3 is CASSETGWYEQYF. The DNA for the CDR3 is TGTGCCAGCAGTGAAACAGGGTGGTACGAGCAGTACTTC.

The rearrangement joins TRBV2 to TRBJ1-1; 7 bases fit TRBD1. The CDR3 contains 14 residues. Germline loops: CDR1 SNHLY, CDR2 FYNNEI. Trimming cost V 8 bases and J 6 bases; bases outside gene matches: 12. DNA for the CDR3: TGTGCCAGCGAAAAGACAGGGCAGTACCCTGAAGCTTTCTTT. Encoded protein: CASEKTGQYPEAFF.

This clonotype was seen a handful of times. The chain links TRBV4-2 to TRBJ2-7; tentative D call: TRBD1 (5 bases). Germline assignment: CDR1 LGHNA and CDR2 YNFKEQ. The CDR3 extends over 13 amino acids. V was shortened by 4 bases and J by 4 bases, with 11 bases between the two germline ends. This CDR3 is CASSPRDRYEQYF. CDR3 bases: TGTGCCAGCAGCCCCAGGGATAGGTACGAGCAGTACTTC.

This chain uses TRBV12-3 or TRBV12-4 with TRBJ1-1; D is uncertain. The CDR3 runs 15 residues. V dropped 0 bases and J dropped 0 bases, with 8 bases sitting between them. The DNA for the CDR3 is TGTGCCAGCAGTTTAGCGACCTCGGTGAACACTGAAGCTTTCTTT. Protein sequence: CASSLATSVNTEAFF.

This clonotype occurred a few times. This chain uses TRBV12-3 or TRBV12-4 with TRBJ1-2; TRBD1 might be the D (5 bases). V lost 7 bases to trimming and J lost 0 bases, with 15 bases between them. This CDR3 is built from 15 residues. CDR3 residues: CASTGDFSANYGYTF. DNA for the CDR3: TGTGCCAGCACCGGGGACTTTTCTGCTAACTATGGCTACACCTTC.

This chain links TRBV7-2 with TRBJ2-1; a possible D gene is TRBD2 (6 bases). CDR3 length: 15 amino acids. The germline gives CDR1 SGHTA, CDR2 FQGNSA. V was shortened by 2 bases and J by 7 bases, with 15 bases between the two germline ends. Written as DNA, the CDR3 is TGTGCCAGCAGCTTATCGGGGACTGATCCGAATGAGCAGTTCTTC. Residues: CASSLSGTDPNEQFF.

To note about this clonotype: Just one base apart from a much larger clone, this may be a read error. The chain uses TRBV3-1 and TRBJ1-2; D gene unclear. The CDR3 runs to 12 residues. Germline loops: CDR1 LGHDT, CDR2 YNNKEL (reference sequence). V gave up 0 bases and J gave up 3 bases, with 2 bases separating them. CDR3 residues: CASSQDHYGYTF. The CDR3 DNA follows: TGTGCCAGCAGCCAAGATCACTATGGCTACACCTTC.

This clonotype was counted only a few times. The chain joins TRBV29-1 to TRBJ1-2, with D unresolved. V lost 0 bases and J 0 bases, leaving 11 bases between the germline ends. The germline gives CDR1 SQVTM, CDR2 ANQGSEA. This CDR3 comprises 15 residues. The CDR3: CSVEDLGTTNYGYTF. The CDR3 DNA sequence: TGCAGCGTTGAAGATTTGGGCACCACTAACTATGGCTACACCTTC.

This clonotype was seen a few times. The chain carries TRBV6-5 and TRBJ2-3, with TRBD2 identical over 8 bases. V was clipped by 0 bases and J by 0 bases; unmatched bases: 11. The CDR3 runs 19 residues. Per germline, CDR1 MNHEY and CDR2 SVGAGI. This CDR3 reads CASSYSGSGTATSTDTQYF. The CDR3 bases are TGTGCCAGCAGTTACTCGGGTAGCGGGACCGCCACTAGCACAGATACGCAGTATTTT.

This clonotype has at least ten counts. The CDR3 reads CASILIRGNNEQFF. The CDR3 nucleotides are TGTGCCAGCATTCTGATCCGCGGGAACAATGAGCAGTTCTTC. The gene calls are TRBV6-1 and TRBJ2-1, with D perhaps TRBD2 (6 bases). The germline gives CDR1 MNHNS, CDR2 SASEGT. This CDR3 has 14 amino acids. Trimming stripped 7 bases from V and 5 bases from J, with 15 bases between.

Concerning this clonotype itself: A read error may be the cause here, since a much bigger clone is one base away. The chain combines TRBV7-2 with TRBJ1-1; tentatively, D is TRBD1 (5 bases). CDR1 and CDR2 (germline): SGHTA, FQGNSA. V was pared by 4 bases and J by 6 bases, with 12 bases between. CDR3 length: 13 amino acids. CDR3 DNA sequence: TGTGCCAGCAGCTCAGTCCTAGGGGCTGAAGCTTTCTTT. It codes for CASSSVLGAEAFF.

This clonotype was counted ten times or more. This chain uses TRBV7-2 with TRBJ2-3; the D call may be TRBD1 or TRBD2 (5 bases each). Trimming pared 0 bases from V and 3 bases from J, leaving 7 bases between. The CDR3 has 14 residues. Germline lookup yields CDR1 SGHTA and CDR2 FQGNSA. CDR3 bases: TGTGCCAGCAGCTTAGCGGGGGTTACAGATACGCAGTATTTT. Protein sequence: CASSLAGVTDTQYF.

The J gene is TRBJ2-7, the V gene TRBV20-1, with D unresolved. Germline CDR1 DFQATT, CDR2 SNEGSKA (reference sequence). This CDR3 comprises 12 residues. The V end was cut by 6 bases, the J end by 2 bases, with 11 bases between. The CDR3 loop is CSAEDGPYEQYF. CDR3 nucleotide sequence: TGCAGTGCCGAGGACGGACCCTACGAGCAGTACTTC.

This clonotype showed up just a few times. The chain is built from TRBV5-1 and TRBJ2-1; the match to TRBD2 covers 7 bases. Losses at the gene ends were 3 bases for V and 4 bases for J; bases not matched to a gene: 1. Germline CDR1 SGHRS, CDR2 YFSETQ. The CDR3 loop spans 13 amino acids. In nucleotides, the CDR3 is TGCGCCAGCAGCTCAGCGGGGTACAATGAGCAGTTCTTC. Translating it yields CASSSAGYNEQFF.

This clonotype was found a few times. The J gene is TRBJ1-2, the V gene TRBV10-3; 9 nucleotides agree with TRBD1. The CDR3 is made up of 16 amino acids. Germline trimming cut 0 bases from V and 6 bases from J; bases unmatched to any gene: 8. Germline V gene data show CDR1 as ENHRY and CDR2 as SYGVKD. The DNA of the CDR3 is TGTGCCATCAGTGAGTCGACAGGGGGGTTACTAAATGGCTACACCTTC. Its translation is CAISESTGGLLNGYTF.

This clonotype has a handful of counts. This sequence joins TRBV19 and TRBJ2-7; D not certain. The germline V and J ends were trimmed by 5 bases and 2 bases, with 13 bases remaining between them. Germline V gives CDR1 LNHDA, CDR2 SQIVND (reference sequence). The CDR3 loop spans 14 amino acids. This CDR3 reads CASSPALGPYEQYF. The CDR3 DNA reads as TGTGCCAGTAGTCCCGCGTTGGGCCCCTACGAGCAGTACTTC.

The J gene is TRBJ2-7, the V gene TRBV7-3; TRBD2 agrees at 8 bases. From germline, CDR1 is SGHTA and CDR2 FQGTGA. This CDR3 has 14 amino acids. Trimming cost V 2 bases and J 9 bases; bases outside gene matches: 9. CDR3 bases: TGTGCCAGCAGCTTAGCGGGGGGACGAGAGGTGCAGTACTTC. Translating it yields CASSLAGGREVQYF.

This clonotype appeared a few times. V and J are TRBV10-1 and TRBJ2-3; TRBD1 aligns across 7 bases. This CDR3 is built from 19 residues. The V gene end was trimmed by 7 bases and the J gene end by 2 bases; junction bases not matched to a gene: 21. Looked up from germline, CDR1 is WNHNN and CDR2 is SYGVQD (reference sequence). CDR3 protein: CASTIGGQAGHHYTDTQYF. The CDR3 nucleotides read TGCGCCAGCACCATCGGAGGACAGGCCGGCCATCACTACACAGATACGCAGTATTTT.

This chain uses TRBV11-2 with TRBJ2-1; possible D gene TRBD1, 6 bases. Germline-derived CDR1 and CDR2 are SGHAT and FQNNGV. CDR3 length: 14 amino acids. With 5 bases removed from V and 7 bases from J, the gap between germline ends came to 15 bases. CDR3 in DNA: TGTGCCAGCAGCATGGACCTTCAGGGGAATGAGCAGTTCTTC. This translates into CASSMDLQGNEQFF. The complete variable domain, with remaining parts taken from reference TRBV11-2 and TRBJ2-1, reads EAGVAQSPRYKIIEKRQSVAFWCNPISGHATLYWYQQILGQGPKLLIQFQNNGVVDDSQLPKDRFSAERLKGVDSTLKIQPAKLEDSAVYLCASSMDLQGNEQFFGPGTRLTVL.

This clonotype turned up a few times. The CDR3 loop reads CASSIDPSIDNEQFF. CDR3 in DNA: TGTGCCAGTAGTATAGACCCCTCAATCGACAATGAGCAGTTCTTC. The chain recombines TRBV19 with TRBJ2-1; D remains unclear. Trimming left V 0 bases short and J 5 bases short, with 11 bases between. The CDR3 consists of 15 residues. CDR1 and CDR2 from the germline V gene are LNHDA and SQIVND (reference sequence).

V gene TRBV20-1 combines with J gene TRBJ1-1, with D possibly being TRBD1 (5 bases). Germline V gene sequence: CDR1 DFQATT, CDR2 SNEGSKA (reference sequence). The CDR3 has 14 residues. Trimming removed 7 bases from V and 4 bases from J, with 19 bases in between. The CDR3, as DNA: TGCAGTGAGGACAATTGGGGGATTGGCACTGAAGCTTTCTTT. Its protein product is CSEDNWGIGTEAFF.

The chain uses TRBV27 and TRBJ2-5; D ambiguous. CDR1 is MNHEY and CDR2 is SMNVEV in the germline V gene (reference sequence). The CDR3 loop spans 14 amino acids. With 5 bases removed from V and 1 base from J, the gap between germline ends came to 11 bases. CDR3 protein: CASSRVGSQETQYF. CDR3 sequence (DNA): TGTGCCAGCAGTCGGGTGGGCAGCCAAGAGACCCAGTACTTC.

In its sample, this clonotype was seen a few times. The J gene is TRBJ1-1, the V gene TRBV6-1; weak D call: TRBD1 (6 bases). CDR1 is MNHNS, CDR2 SASEGT, per germline. Deletions cut 6 bases from V and 6 bases from J, with 14 bases between. The CDR3 sequence is 13 residues long. CDR3 nucleotide sequence: TGTGCCAGCAGGACGACCGGGGGGCCTGAAGCTTTCTTT. Protein sequence: CASRTTGGPEAFF.

This clonotype was recorded many times. The chain links TRBV7-2 to TRBJ1-5; the D gene is possibly TRBD1 (5 bases). Germline V gives CDR1 SGHTA, CDR2 FQGNSA. Trimming left V 2 bases short and J 6 bases short, with 11 bases between. The CDR3 has 14 amino acids. The CDR3 sequence: CASSLRAQGQPQHF. CDR3 DNA: TGTGCCAGCAGCTTACGAGCTCAGGGTCAGCCCCAGCATTTT.

This clonotype has just a few counts. The rearrangement joins TRBV6-5 to TRBJ2-7; 9 positions agree with TRBD2. Germline lookup yields CDR1 MNHEY and CDR2 SVGAGI. The junction had 9 bases not matched to a gene; V was cut back by 2 bases and J by 4 bases. This CDR3 contains 16 residues. The DNA of the CDR3 is TGTGCCAGCAGTTACGCTTGGGGGCTAGCGGGATACGAGCAGTACTTC. This gives the protein CASSYAWGLAGYEQYF.

Ten or more counts support this clonotype. The DNA for the CDR3 is TGTGCCAGCAAACAGGGGGCGAGGAATTCACCCCTCCACTTT. Protein product: CASKQGARNSPLHF. The rearrangement joins TRBV27 to TRBJ1-6; 9 bases line up with TRBD1. The CDR3 contains 14 residues. V shed 7 bases, J shed 7 bases, and the junction held 5 bases outside the gene matches. Germline CDR1 is MNHEY and CDR2 is SMNVEV (reference sequence).